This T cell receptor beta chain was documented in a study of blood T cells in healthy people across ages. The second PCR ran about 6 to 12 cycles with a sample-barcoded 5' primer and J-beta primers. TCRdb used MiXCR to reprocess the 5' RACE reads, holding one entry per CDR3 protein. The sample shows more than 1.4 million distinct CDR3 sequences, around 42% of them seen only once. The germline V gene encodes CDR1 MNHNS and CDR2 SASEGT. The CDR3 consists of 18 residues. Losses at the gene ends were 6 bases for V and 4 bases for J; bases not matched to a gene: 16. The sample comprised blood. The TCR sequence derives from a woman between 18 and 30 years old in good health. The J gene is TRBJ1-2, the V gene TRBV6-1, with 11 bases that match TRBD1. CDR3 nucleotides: TGTGCCAGCAGGCCCCGCTCCGGGACAGGGGGGTCCCCCTATGGCTACACCTTC. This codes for CASRPRSGTGGSPYGYTF.